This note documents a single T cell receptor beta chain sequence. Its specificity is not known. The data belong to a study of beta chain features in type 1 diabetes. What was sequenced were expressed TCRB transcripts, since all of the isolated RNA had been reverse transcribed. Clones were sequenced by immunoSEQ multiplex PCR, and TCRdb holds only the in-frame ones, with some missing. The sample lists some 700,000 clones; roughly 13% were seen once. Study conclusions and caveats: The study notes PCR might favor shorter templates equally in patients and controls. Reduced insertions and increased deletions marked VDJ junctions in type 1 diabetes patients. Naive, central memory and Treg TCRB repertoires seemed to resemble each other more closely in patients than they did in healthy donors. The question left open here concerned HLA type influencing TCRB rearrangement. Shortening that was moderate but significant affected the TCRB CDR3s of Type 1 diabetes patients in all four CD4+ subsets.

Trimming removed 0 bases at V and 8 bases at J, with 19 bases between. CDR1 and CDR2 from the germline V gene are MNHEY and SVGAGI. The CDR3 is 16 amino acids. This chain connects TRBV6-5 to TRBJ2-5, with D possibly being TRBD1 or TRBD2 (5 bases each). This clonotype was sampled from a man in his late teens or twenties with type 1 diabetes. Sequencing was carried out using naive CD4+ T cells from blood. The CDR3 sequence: CASSYSRRGAGRTQYF. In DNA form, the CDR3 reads TGTGCCAGCAGTTACTCCCGAAGAGGGGCAGGGAGAACCCAGTACTTC.